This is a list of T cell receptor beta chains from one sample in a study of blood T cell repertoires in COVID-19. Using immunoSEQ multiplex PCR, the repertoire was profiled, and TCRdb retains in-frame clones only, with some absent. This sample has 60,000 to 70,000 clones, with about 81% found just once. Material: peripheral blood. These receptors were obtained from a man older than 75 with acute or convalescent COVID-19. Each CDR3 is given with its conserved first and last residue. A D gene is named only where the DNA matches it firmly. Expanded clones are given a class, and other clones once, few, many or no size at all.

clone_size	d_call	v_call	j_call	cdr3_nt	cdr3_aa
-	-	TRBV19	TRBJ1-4	TGTGCCAGTAGTAGGGGGCGAAATGAAAAACTGTTTTTT	CASSRGRNEKLFF
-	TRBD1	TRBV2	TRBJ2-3	TGTGCCAGCAGCCGGGACAGGGGTGCAGATACGCAGTATTTT	CASSRDRGADTQYF
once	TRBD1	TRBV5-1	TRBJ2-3	TGCGCCAGCAGCTTTGAGACAGGGGAGATACGTACGCAGTATTTT	CASSFETGEIRTQYF
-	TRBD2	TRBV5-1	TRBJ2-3	TGCGCCAGCAGCTTGGCGTTAGCGGGAGACACAGATACGCAGTATTTT	CASSLALAGDTDTQYF
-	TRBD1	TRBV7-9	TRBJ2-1	TGTGCCAGCAGCTTAACAGGGGCAGGGGAGCAGTTCTTC	CASSLTGAGEQFF
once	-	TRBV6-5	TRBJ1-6	TGTGCCAGCAGTTACTCGGCCGGGGATAATTCACCCCTCCACTTT	CASSYSAGDNSPLHF
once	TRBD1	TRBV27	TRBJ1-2	TGTGCCAGCAGGGGGACAGGGGGCGAGATTGGCTACACCTTC	CASRGTGGEIGYTF
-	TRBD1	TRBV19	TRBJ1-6	TGTGCCAGTAGCACGACAGGGGACTATAATTCACCCCTCCACTTT	CASSTTGDYNSPLHF
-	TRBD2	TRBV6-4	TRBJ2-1	TGTGCCAGCAGTGACCTAGCGGGGGGCCGTCGGAATGAGCAGTTCTTC	CASSDLAGGRRNEQFF
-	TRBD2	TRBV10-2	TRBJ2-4	TGCGCCAGCACCCTAGCGGGGGAAAACATTCAGTACTTC	CASTLAGENIQYF
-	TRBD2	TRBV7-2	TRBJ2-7	TGTGCCAGCAGCTTAGGAAGCGGGAATCCAAGCGCCTACGAGCAGTACTTC	CASSLGSGNPSAYEQYF
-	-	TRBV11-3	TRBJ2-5	TGTGCCAGCAGCTTAGGACAGCCTCAGGAGACCCAGTACTTC	CASSLGQPQETQYF
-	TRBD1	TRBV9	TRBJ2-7	TGTGCCAGCAGCGTAGGGGACAGGGGGGTAGTGGAGCAGTACTTC	CASSVGDRGVVEQYF
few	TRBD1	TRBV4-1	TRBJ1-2	TGCGCCAGCAGCCAAGGTGCGGAACGGACAGGCTATGGCTACACCTTC	CASSQGAERTGYGYTF
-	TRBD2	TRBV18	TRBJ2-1	TGTGCCAGCTCTCTCTGGACTAGCGGGGCGGATGAGCAGTTCTTC	CASSLWTSGADEQFF
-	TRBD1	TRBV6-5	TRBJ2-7	TGTGCCACTGAACGGGACAGGGGACACTACGAGCAGTACTTC	CATERDRGHYEQYF
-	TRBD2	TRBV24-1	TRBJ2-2	TGTGCCACCACCCAGGGAGGGATGGACACCGGGGAGCTGTTTTTT	CATTQGGMDTGELFF
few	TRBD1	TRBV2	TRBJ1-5	TGTGCCGTTGGGACAGGGGTCAATCAGCCCCAGCATTTT	CAVGTGVNQPQHF
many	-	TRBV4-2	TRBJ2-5	TGTGCCAGCAGCCAAGAAAGAAGTCTGCGGCAAGAGACCCAGTACTTC	CASSQERSLRQETQYF
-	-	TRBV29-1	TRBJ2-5	TGCAGCGTTGAAGGGGGGGGGCTAGGAGAGACCCAGTACTTC	CSVEGGGLGETQYF
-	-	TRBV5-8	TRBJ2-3	TGTGCCAGCAGCTTGGTCGTCAGTTTTGGCTCAGATACGCAGTATTTT	CASSLVVSFGSDTQYF
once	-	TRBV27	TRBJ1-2	TGTGCCAGCAGTTTCCGGGGGGGGGATGGCTACACCTTC	CASSFRGGDGYTF
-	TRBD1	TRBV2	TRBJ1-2	TGTGCCAGCAGTGGACAGGGTGGCTACACCTTC	CASSGQGGYTF
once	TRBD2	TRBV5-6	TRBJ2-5	TGTGCCAGCAGCCGACTAGCGGGGGAAGAGACCCAGTACTTC	CASSRLAGEETQYF
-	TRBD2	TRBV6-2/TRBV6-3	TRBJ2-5	TGTGCCAGCAGCCCTAGCGGGAGGGGGGAAAGGACCCAGTACTTC	CASSPSGRGERTQYF
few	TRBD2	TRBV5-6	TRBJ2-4	TGTGCCAGCAGCAGAGTTCCCCTGACGGGGGGGCTTGCGAACATTCAGTACTTC	CASSRVPLTGGLANIQYF
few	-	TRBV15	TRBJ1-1	TGTGCCACCCAATCGAACACTGAAGCTTTCTTT	CATQSNTEAFF
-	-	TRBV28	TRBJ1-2	TGTGCCAGCAGTCCCTCCCGTGGGGGCAGGCATGGCTACACCTTC	CASSPSRGGRHGYTF
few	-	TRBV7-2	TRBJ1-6	TGTGCCAGCAGCTTACAGGGTTTAGGTTCACCCCTCCACTTT	CASSLQGLGSPLHF
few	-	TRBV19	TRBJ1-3	TGTGCCAGTACAGGGGACTACTCTGGAAACACCATATATTTT	CASTGDYSGNTIYF
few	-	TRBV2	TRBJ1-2	TGTGCCAGCAGTGACGAGGATGGCTACACCTTC	CASSDEDGYTF
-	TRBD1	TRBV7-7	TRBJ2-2	TGTGCTAGCAGCCCTTGGACAGGGGGGAAGGGGGAGCTGTTTTTT	CASSPWTGGKGELFF
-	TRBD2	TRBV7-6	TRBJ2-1	TGTGCCAGCAGCCCCGCCCCGGGACTAGCGTATGAGCAGTTCTTC	CASSPAPGLAYEQFF
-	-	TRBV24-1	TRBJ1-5	TGTGCCACCAGTGATCCCTCGGGTCTGGATCAGCCCCAGCATTTT	CATSDPSGLDQPQHF
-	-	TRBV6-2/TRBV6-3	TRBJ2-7	TGTGCCAGCAGCCCTCAGGGTTACGAGCAGTACTTC	CASSPQGYEQYF
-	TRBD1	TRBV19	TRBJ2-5	TGTGCCAGTAGCTGGGACAGGGGAGAGACCCAGTACTTC	CASSWDRGETQYF
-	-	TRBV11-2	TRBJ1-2	TGTGCCAGCAGCTTGGACAGCCATGGCTACACCTTC	CASSLDSHGYTF
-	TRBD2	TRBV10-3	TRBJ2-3	TGTGCCATCAATAGCGGGATCACAGATACGCAGTATTTT	CAINSGITDTQYF
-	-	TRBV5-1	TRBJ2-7	TGCGCCAGCAGCTTGGCCCAGGGCCGCGAGCAGTACTTC	CASSLAQGREQYF
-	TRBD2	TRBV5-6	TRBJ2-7	TGTGCCAGCAGCTTGGGACCAGCGGGGGACTCCTACGAGCAGTACTTC	CASSLGPAGDSYEQYF
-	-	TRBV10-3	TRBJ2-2	TGTGCCATCAAAGAGAGCACCGGGGAGCTGTTTTTT	CAIKESTGELFF
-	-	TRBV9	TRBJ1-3	TGTGCCAGCAGCGTTCGCCAGGGGTCGTTCGGAAACACCATATATTTT	CASSVRQGSFGNTIYF